This TCR beta chain was retrieved from a study of blood T cells in healthy people across ages. V was clipped by 1 base and J by 2 bases, with 11 bases between them. CDR3 length: 15 amino acids. CDR1 and CDR2 from the germline V gene are SGHTA and FQGNSA. PCR was performed a second time for roughly 7 to 11 cycles using a sample-barcoded 5' primer and a J-beta primer mix. TCRdb independently ran MiXCR on the 5' RACE reads; one entry per CDR3 protein. The sample consists of some 670,000 distinct CDR3 sequences, around 50% of them appearing once. This clonotype was seen a handful of times. This clonotype was obtained from a woman older than 75 in good health. The rearrangement joins TRBV7-2 to TRBJ2-5, with D perhaps matching TRBD1 (5 bases). Material for sequencing was blood. CDR3: CASSLVVDSQETQYF. The CDR3 nucleotides read TGTGCCAGCAGCTTAGTTGTCGACAGTCAAGAGACCCAGTACTTC.